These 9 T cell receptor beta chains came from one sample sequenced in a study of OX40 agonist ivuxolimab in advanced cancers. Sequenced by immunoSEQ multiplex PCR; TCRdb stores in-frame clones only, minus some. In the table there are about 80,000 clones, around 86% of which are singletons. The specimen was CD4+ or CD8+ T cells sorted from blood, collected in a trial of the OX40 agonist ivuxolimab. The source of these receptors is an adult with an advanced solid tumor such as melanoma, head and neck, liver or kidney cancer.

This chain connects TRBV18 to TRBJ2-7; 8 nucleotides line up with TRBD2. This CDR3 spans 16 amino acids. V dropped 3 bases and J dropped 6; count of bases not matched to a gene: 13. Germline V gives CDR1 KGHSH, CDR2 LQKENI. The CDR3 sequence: CASSPGLGGPTFEQYV. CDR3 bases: TGTGCCAGCTCACCGGGACTAGGGGGGCCTACATTCGAGCAGTACGTC.

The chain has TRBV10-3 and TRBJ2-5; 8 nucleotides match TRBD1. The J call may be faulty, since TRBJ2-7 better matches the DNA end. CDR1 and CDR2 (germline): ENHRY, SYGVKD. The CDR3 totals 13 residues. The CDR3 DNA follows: TGTGCCATTACCGGGACAGGCTCCTACGAGCAGTACTTC. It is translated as CAITGTGSYEQYF.

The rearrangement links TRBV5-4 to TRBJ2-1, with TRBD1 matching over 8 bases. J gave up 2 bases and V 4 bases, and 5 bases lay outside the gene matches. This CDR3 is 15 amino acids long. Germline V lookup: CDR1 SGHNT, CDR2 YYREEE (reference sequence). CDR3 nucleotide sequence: TGTGCCAGCAGCCACGGGACAGGTACCTACAATGAGCAGTTCTTC. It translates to CASSHGTGTYNEQFF.

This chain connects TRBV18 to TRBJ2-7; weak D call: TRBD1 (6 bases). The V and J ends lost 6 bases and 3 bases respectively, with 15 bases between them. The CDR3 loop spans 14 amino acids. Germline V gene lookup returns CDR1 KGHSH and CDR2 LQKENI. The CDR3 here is CASSPSGQNYEQYF. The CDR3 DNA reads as TGTGCCAGCTCCCCCTCCGGACAGAACTACGAGCAGTACTTC.

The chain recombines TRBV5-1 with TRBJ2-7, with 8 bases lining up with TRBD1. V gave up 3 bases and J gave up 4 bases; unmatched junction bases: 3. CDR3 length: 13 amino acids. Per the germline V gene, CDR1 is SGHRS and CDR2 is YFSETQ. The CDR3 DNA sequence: TGCGCCAGCAGCTCAGGACAGGGTTACGAGCAGTACTTC. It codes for CASSSGQGYEQYF.

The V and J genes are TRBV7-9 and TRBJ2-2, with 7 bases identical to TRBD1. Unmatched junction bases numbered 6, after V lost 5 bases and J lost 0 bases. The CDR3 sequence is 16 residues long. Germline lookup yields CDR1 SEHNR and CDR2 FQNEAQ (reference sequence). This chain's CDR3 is CASSPRDSANTGELFF. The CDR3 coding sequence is TGTGCCAGCAGCCCCCGGGACAGCGCGAACACCGGGGAGCTGTTTTTT. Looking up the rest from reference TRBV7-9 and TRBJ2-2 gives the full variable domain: DTGVSQNPRHKITKRGQNVTFRCDPISEHNRLYWYRQTLGQGPEFLTYFQNEAQLEKSRLLSDRFSAERPKGSFSTLEIQRTEQGDSAMYLCASSPRDSANTGELFFGEGSRLTVL.

CDR3 region: CASSSEGNEQFF. In DNA, the CDR3 is TGTGCCAGCAGTTCCGAGGGGAATGAGCAGTTCTTC. V is TRBV27 and J is TRBJ2-1, with D perhaps given as TRBD1 or TRBD2 (5 bases each). In germline, CDR1 is MNHEY, CDR2 SMNVEV (reference sequence). CDR3 length: 12 residues. Trimming pared 4 bases from V and 7 bases from J, leaving 8 bases between.

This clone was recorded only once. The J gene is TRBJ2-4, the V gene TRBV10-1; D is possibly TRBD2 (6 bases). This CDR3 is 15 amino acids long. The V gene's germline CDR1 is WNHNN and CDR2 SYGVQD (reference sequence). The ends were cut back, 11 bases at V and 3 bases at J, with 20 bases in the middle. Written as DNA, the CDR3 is TGCGCCTCCCCGCCCCGGAGGGAAGTCAAAAACATTCAGTACTTC. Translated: CASPPRREVKNIQYF.

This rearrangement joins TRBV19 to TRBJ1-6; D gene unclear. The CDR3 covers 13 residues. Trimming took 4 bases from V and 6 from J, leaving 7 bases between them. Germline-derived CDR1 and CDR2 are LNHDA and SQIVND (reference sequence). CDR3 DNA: TGTGCCAGTAGTAGCGTAGCTAATTCACCCCTCCACTTT. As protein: CASSSVANSPLHF.